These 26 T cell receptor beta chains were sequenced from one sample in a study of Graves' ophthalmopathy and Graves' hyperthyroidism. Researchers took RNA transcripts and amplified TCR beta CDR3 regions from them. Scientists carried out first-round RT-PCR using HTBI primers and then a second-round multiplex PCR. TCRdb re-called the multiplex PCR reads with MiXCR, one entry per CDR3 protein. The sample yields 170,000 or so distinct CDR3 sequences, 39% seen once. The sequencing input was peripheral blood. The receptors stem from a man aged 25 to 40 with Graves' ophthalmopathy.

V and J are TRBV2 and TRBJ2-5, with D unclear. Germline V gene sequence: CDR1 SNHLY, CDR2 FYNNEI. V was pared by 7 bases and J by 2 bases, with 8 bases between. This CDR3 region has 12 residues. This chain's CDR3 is CASMQIQETQYF. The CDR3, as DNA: TGTGCCAGCATGCAGATACAAGAGACCCAGTACTTC.

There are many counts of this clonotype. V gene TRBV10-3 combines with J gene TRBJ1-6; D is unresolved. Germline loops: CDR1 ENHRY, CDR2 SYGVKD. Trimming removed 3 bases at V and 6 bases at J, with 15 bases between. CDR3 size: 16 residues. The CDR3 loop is CAISELSGRSNSPLHF. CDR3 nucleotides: TGTGCCATCAGTGAACTTTCGGGAAGGAGTAATTCACCCCTCCACTTT.

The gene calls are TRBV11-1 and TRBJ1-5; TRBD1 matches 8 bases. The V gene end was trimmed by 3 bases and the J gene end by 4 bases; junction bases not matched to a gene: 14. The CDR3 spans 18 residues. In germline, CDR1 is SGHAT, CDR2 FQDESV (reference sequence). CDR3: CASSLAIVGQGPNQPQHF. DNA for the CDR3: TGTGCCAGCAGCTTGGCGATTGTCGGACAGGGTCCAAATCAGCCCCAGCATTTT.

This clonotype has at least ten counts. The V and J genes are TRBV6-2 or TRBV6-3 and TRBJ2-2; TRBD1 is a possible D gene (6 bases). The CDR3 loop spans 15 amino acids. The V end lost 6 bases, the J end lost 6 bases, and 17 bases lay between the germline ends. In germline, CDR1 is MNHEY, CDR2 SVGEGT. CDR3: CASRYRVNMPGELFF. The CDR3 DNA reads TGTGCCAGCAGATACAGGGTGAATATGCCCGGGGAGCTGTTTTTT.

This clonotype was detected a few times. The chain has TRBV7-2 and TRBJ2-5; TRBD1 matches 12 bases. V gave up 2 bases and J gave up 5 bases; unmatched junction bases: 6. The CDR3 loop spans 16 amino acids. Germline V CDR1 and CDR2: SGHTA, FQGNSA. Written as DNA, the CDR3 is TGTGCCAGCAGCTTATCCGGGACAGGGGGCGTTGAGACCCAGTACTTC. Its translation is CASSLSGTGGVETQYF.

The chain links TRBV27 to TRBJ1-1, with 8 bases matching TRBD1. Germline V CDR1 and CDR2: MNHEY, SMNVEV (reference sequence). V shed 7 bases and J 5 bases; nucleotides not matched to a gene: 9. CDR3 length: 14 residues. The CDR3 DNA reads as TGTGCCAGCACCGCCTTGCAGGGGGCGACTGAAGCTTTCTTT. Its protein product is CASTALQGATEAFF.

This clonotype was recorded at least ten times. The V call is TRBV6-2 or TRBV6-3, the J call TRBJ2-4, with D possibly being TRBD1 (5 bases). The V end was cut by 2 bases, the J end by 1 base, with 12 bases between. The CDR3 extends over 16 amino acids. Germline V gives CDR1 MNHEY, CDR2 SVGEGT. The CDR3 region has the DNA TGTGCCAGCAGTTACGAGCAAAAGGGGGCCAAAAACATTCAGTACTTC. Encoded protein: CASSYEQKGAKNIQYF.

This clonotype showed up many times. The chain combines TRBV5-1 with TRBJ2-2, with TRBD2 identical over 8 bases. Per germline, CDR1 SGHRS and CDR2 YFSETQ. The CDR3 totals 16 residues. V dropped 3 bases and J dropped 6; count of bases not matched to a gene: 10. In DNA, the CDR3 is TGCGCCAGCAGCTCGAGCGGGAGCGATATATCCGGGGAGCTGTTTTTT. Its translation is CASSSSGSDISGELFF.

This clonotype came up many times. CDR3 nucleotides: TGTGCCAGCAGTTTATTCCCTAGCGGGAGGGCGTGGGAGACCCAGTACTTC. Residues: CASSLFPSGRAWETQYF. This chain links TRBV27 with TRBJ2-5; TRBD2 matches at 12 bases. Germline-derived CDR1 and CDR2 are MNHEY and SMNVEV (reference sequence). V trimming: 1 base; J trimming: 5 bases; junction bases outside the gene matches: 8. CDR3 length: 17 amino acids.

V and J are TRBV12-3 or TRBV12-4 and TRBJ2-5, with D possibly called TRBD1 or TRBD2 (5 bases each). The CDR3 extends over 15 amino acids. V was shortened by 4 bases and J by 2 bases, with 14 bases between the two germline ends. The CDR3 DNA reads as TGTGCCAGCAGTTGGACCCGGGACCCACAAGAGACCCAGTACTTC. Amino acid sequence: CASSWTRDPQETQYF.

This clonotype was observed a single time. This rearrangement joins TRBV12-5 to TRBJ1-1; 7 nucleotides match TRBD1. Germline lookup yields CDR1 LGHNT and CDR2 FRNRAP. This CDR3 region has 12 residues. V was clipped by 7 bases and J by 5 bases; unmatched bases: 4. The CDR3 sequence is CASARGQTEAFF. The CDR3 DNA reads TGTGCTAGTGCGAGGGGGCAGACTGAAGCTTTCTTT.

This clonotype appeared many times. DNA of the CDR3: TGTGCCAGCAGCTTTGATGCGGGAGGGCCAGGGGAGCAGTACTTC. As protein: CASSFDAGGPGEQYF. The chain has TRBV7-2 and TRBJ2-7; TRBD2 matches at 9 bases. The CDR3 covers 15 residues. The germline CDR1 and CDR2 sequences are SGHTA and FQGNSA. V lost 3 bases, J lost 7 bases, and 10 bases stayed unmatched.

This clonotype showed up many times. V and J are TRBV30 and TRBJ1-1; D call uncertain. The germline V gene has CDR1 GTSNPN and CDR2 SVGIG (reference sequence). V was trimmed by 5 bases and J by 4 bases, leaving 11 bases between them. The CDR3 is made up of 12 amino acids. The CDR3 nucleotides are TGTGCCTGGGGGCCGGGTAGCACTGAAGCTTTCTTT. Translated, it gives CAWGPGSTEAFF.

The CDR3 DNA reads TGTGCCAGCAGTCCATTGGGCCAGGGTTCACCCCTCCACTTT. It encodes CASSPLGQGSPLHF. The chain joins TRBV27 to TRBJ1-6; TRBD1 is a possible D gene (5 bases). The CDR3 is made up of 14 amino acids. Trimming took off 5 bases at V and 9 bases at J, with 14 bases between the two ends. CDR1 and CDR2 from the germline V gene are MNHEY and SMNVEV (reference sequence).

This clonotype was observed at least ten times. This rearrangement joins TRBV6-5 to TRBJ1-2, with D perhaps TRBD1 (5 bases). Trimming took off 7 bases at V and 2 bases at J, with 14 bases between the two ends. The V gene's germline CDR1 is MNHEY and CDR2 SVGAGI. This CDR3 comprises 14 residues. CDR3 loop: CASISQGLNYGYTF. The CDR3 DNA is TGTGCCAGCATCTCCCAGGGACTGAACTATGGCTACACCTTC.

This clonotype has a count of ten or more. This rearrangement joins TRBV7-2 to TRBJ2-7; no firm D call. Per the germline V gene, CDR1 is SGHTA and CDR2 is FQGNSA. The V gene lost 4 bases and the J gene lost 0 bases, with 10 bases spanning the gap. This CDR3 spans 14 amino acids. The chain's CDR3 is CASSSLVGSYEQYF. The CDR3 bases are TGTGCCAGCAGCTCGCTGGTGGGCTCCTACGAGCAGTACTTC.

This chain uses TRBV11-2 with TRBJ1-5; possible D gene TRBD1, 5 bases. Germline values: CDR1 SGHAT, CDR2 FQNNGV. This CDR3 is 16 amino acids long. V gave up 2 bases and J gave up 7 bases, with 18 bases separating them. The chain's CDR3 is CASSLRGPGFRQPQHF. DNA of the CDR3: TGTGCCAGCAGCTTAAGGGGCCCAGGGTTTCGGCAGCCCCAGCATTTT.

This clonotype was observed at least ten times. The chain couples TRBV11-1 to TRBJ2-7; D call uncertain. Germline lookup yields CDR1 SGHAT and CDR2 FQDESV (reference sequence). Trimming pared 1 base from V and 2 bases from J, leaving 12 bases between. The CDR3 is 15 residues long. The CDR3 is CASSLGSGWPYEQYF. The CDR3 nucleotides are TGTGCCAGCAGCTTAGGGTCGGGTTGGCCCTACGAGCAGTACTTC.

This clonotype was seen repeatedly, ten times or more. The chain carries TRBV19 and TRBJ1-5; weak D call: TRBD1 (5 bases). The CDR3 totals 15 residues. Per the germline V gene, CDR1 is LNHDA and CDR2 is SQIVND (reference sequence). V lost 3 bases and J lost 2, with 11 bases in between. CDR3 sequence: CASSMGGNGNQPQHF. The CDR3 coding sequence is TGTGCCAGTAGTATGGGGGGGAACGGCAATCAGCCCCAGCATTTT.

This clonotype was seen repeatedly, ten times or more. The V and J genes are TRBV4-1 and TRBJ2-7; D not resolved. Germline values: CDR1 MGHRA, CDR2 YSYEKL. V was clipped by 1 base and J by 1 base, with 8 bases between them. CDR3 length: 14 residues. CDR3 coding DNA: TGCGCCAGCAGCCAAGGCCCTGTATCCTACGAGCAGTACTTC. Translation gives CASSQGPVSYEQYF.

CDR3 sequence: CASSPRQLQETQYF. The CDR3 region has the DNA TGTGCCAGCAGCCCGAGACAGCTACAAGAGACCCAGTACTTC. V is TRBV12-3 or TRBV12-4 and J is TRBJ2-5; D perhaps matches TRBD1 (5 bases). The CDR3 length is 14 residues. V lost 6 bases and J lost 2, with 13 bases in between.

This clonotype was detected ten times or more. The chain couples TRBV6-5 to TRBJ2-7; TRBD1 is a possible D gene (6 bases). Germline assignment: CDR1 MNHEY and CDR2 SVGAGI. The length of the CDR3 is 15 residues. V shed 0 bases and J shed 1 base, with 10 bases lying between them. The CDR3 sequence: CASSYSQGQSYEQYF. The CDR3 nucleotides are TGTGCCAGCAGTTACTCGCAGGGGCAGTCCTACGAGCAGTACTTC.

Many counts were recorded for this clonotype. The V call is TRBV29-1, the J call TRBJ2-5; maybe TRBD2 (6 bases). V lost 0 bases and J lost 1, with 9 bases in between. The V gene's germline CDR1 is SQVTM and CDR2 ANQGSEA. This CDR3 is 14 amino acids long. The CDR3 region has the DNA TGCAGCGTTGAAGACTGGCGGGGCCAAGAGACCCAGTACTTC. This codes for CSVEDWRGQETQYF.

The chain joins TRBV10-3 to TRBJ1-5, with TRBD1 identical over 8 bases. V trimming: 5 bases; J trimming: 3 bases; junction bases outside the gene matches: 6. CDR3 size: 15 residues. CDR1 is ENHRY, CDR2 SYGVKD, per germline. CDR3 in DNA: TGTGCCATCAGTCGGGGACAGGAGTCCAATCAGCCCCAGCATTTT. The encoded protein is CAISRGQESNQPQHF.

The CDR3 bases are TGTGCCAGCAAAAGGCTAGGGGAGACCCAGTACTTC. This translates into CASKRLGETQYF. The rearrangement links TRBV12-3 or TRBV12-4 to TRBJ2-5; D unresolved. The CDR3 runs to 12 residues. Trimming pared 7 bases from V and 5 bases from J, leaving 11 bases between.

This CDR3 is CASSRGSEQYF. The DNA for the CDR3 is TGTGCCAGTAGTAGGGGTTCGGAGCAGTACTTC. The chain is built from TRBV19 and TRBJ2-7, with D uncertain. This CDR3 has 11 amino acids. V gave up 4 bases and J gave up 7 bases, with 8 bases separating them. Germline-derived CDR1 and CDR2 are LNHDA and SQIVND (reference sequence).